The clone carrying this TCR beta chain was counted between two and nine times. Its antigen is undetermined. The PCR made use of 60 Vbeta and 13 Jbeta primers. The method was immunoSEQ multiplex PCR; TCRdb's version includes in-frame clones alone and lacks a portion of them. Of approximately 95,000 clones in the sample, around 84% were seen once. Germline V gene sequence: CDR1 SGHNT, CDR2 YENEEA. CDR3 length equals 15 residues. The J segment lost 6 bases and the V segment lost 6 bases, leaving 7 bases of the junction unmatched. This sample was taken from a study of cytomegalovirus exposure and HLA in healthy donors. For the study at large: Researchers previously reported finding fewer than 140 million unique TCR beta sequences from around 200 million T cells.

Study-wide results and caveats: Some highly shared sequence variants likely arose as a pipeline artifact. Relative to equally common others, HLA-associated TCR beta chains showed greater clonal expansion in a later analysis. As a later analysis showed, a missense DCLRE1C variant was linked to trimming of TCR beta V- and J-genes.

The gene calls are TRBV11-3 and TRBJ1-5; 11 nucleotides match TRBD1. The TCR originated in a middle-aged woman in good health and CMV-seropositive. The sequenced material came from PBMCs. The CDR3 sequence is CASRDGQGAGQPQHF. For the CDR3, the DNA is TGTGCCAGCAGAGATGGACAGGGGGCTGGTCAGCCCCAGCATTTT.